Listed here are 4 T cell receptor beta chains from one sample, sequenced in a study of T-cell reconstitution after alpha-beta-depleted transplantation in children. Preparation of the TCRbeta library used unique molecular identifiers. TCRdb itself ran the PCR reads through MiXCR, one entry per CDR3 protein. This sample carries about a million distinct CDR3 sequences, about 29% of them seen once, and the ten largest clones take roughly 30%. The material was PBMCs, mostly from graft donor cells, obtained 360 days after TCRalphabeta/CD19-depleted stem cell transplant. The source is a boy in the first two years of life who had a stem cell transplant for SCID, so the T cells may come from the graft donor.

As for this clonotype: It may be a read error: a sequence one base away is much more abundant. V is TRBV18 and J is TRBJ2-1; 7 bases match TRBD2. Per germline, CDR1 KGHSH and CDR2 LQKENI. V shed 0 bases and J 5 bases; nucleotides not matched to a gene: 4. The CDR3 has 15 amino acids. Written as DNA, the CDR3 is TGTGCCAGCTCACCACCGGGACGGGGGGACAATGAGCAGTTCTTC. Translating gives CASSPPGRGDNEQFF.

CDR3 residues: CASSPLGNAGDLRPEQYF. CDR3 DNA sequence: TGTGCCAGCAGCCCCCTTGGGAATGCGGGGGACCTGCGACCCGAGCAGTACTTC. V gene TRBV4-2 combines with J gene TRBJ2-7; 7 bases line up with TRBD2. Germline V gene lookup returns CDR1 LGHNA and CDR2 YNFKEQ. V was clipped by 4 bases and J by 6 bases; unmatched bases: 21. CDR3 length: 18 amino acids.

DNA of the CDR3: TGTGCCAGCAGTGCCTTGGGGACAAGCACAGATACGCAGTATTTT. Translating it yields CASSALGTSTDTQYF. The chain couples TRBV28 to TRBJ2-3, with D possibly TRBD1 on 6 matching bases. Germline CDR1 reads MDHEN; CDR2 reads SYDVKM. The CDR3 runs to 15 residues. V was clipped by 5 bases and J by 0 bases, with 12 bases between them. Combining the CDR3 with reference TRBV28 and TRBJ2-3 gives the whole variable domain DVKVTQSSRYLVKRTGEKVFLECVQDMDHENMFWYRQDPGLGLRLIYFSYDVKMKEKGDIPEGYSVSREKKERFSLILESASTNQTSMYLCASSALGTSTDTQYFGPGTRLTVL.

This chain joins TRBV5-1 and TRBJ2-1; 9 nucleotides match TRBD1. The ends lost 3 bases at V and 4 bases at J; junction bases unmatched: 5. Germline CDR1 reads SGHRS; CDR2 reads YFSETQ. This CDR3 has 15 amino acids. The CDR3 loop reads CASSYHGTGYNEQFF. As DNA, the CDR3 is TGCGCCAGCAGCTATCACGGGACAGGGTACAATGAGCAGTTCTTC.